This TCR beta chain was captured by sequencing in a study of cytomegalovirus exposure and HLA in healthy donors. PCR involved 60 Vbeta and 13 Jbeta primers. Some clones are missing from TCRdb's copy, which holds only in-frame ones; the method was immunoSEQ multiplex PCR. Found here are roughly 120,000 clones, roughly 80% of them singletons; the top ten hold 2% to 3%. This TCR came from a young man in good health and CMV-seronegative. The sequenced sample consisted of PBMCs.

CDR3 sequence: CASSSGTGGGWGKLFF. Here the CDR3 DNA reads TGTGCCAGCAGCTCAGGGACAGGGGGCGGATGGGGAAAACTGTTTTTT. The chain uses TRBV11-3 and TRBJ1-4; 12 positions agree with TRBD1. The CDR3 covers 16 residues. Germline loops: CDR1 SGHNT, CDR2 YENEEA. Unmatched junction bases numbered 10, after V lost 4 bases and J lost 10 bases.